Reported below is one T cell receptor (beta chain). There are many counts of this clonotype. It has no known antigen specificity. One base away there is no much larger clone; base qualities are not given. The data were taken from a study of breast tumors, draining lymph nodes, adjacent tissues (dated by TCRdb to about 2016). Some background on the complete study: TCR beta repertoires were compared across tumor, adjacent nontumor tissue and axillary lymph nodes obtained from breast cancer patients. The study aimed to assess the relationships and possible T-cell exchange between tumor, surrounding tissue and draining lymph node repertoires in human breast cancer.

V and J are truncated by 5 bases and 5 bases respectively, leaving an intervening sequence of 15 bases. Inclusive of the bounding cysteine and phenylalanine, the CDR3 is 15 residues long. The kept DNA is CDR3 alone, 45 bases in frame from the first base. The axillary draining lymph nodes of breast cancer patients were the source of the lymph node samples. The sample was run on an Illumina HiSeq 2000. Multiplex PCR amplification was used to generate the TCR beta chain libraries. The amplified TCR beta chain products were analyzed by high-throughput sequencing. The public reads were reanalyzed by TCRdb: fastp trimming at Q25, MiXCR alignment, in-frame beta chains only. Rows with a matching CDR3 protein are joined into one entry that keeps the most common DNA and genes. The sample table holds about 230,000 distinct CDR3 sequences, of which about a third were seen once. The ten largest clonotypes hold about 1.4% of the sample.

Points the paper makes about the study in general: A scenario in which most tumor T cells derive from the lymph node and then expand within tumor tissue was judged to be consistent with the data. Tumor and nontumor tissue repertoires were found to be significantly more similar in luminal-like than in basal-like breast cancer. Rather than being directly demonstrated, the conclusion that tumor T cells originate in lymph nodes was presented as consistent with a hypothesis. T-cell repertoire diversity in tumors was found to be lower than in lymph nodes but higher than in nontumor tissue, and preferential V and J gene usage was observed.

The sequenced sample consisted of axillary lymph node tissue. The TCR was taken from a female donor with breast cancer. Some clones in this sample may be carry-over from other donors' samples. Rearrangement joined TRBV12-3 or TRBV12-4 to TRBJ1-4, with TRBD1 tentatively as D gene (5 bases match). The sequenced DNA is TGTGCCAGCAGTAGCCCCGGGACGACGAATGAAAAACTGTTTTTT. The resulting protein is CASSSPGTTNEKLFF.